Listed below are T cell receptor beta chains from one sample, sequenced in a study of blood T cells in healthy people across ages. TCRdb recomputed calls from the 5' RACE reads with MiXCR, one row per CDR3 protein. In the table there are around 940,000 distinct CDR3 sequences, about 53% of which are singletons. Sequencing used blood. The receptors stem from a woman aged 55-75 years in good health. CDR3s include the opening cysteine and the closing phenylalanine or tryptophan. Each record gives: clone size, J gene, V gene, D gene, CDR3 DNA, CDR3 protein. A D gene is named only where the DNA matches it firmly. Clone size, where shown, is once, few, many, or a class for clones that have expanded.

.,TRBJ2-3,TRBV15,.,TGTGCCACCAGCATACCTAGCACAGATACGCAGTATTTT,CATSIPSTDTQYF
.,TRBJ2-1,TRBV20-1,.,TGCAGTGCTAGAGACGTTAGTCGATCCTACAATGAGCAGTTCTTC,CSARDVSRSYNEQFF
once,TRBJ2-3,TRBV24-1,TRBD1,TGTGCCACCAGTGATTTTGCAGGGACAGGGGTCGGAGCCACGCAGTATTTT,CATSDFAGTGVGATQYF
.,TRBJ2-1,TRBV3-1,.,TGTGCCAGCAGCCAGGCCCAGAGACTAAATGAGCAGTTCTTC,CASSQAQRLNEQFF
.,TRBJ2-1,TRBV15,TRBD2,TGTGCCACCAGCCGTAGCGGGAGGACCGCAAGCTACAATGAGCAGTTCTTC,CATSRSGRTASYNEQFF
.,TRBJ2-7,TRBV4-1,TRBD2,TGCGCCAGCAGCCAAGATGTGACTAGCGGCTACGAGCAGTACTTC,CASSQDVTSGYEQYF
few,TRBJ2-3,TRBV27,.,TGTGCCAGCAGTTTACAGGGTGCCACGCAGTATTTT,CASSLQGATQYF
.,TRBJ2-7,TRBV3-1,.,TGTGCCAGCAGCCAAGCCTTCTACGAGCAGTACTTC,CASSQAFYEQYF
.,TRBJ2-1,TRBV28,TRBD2,TGTGCCAGCAGTTTATCGATTAGCGGGAGAAAAAGCAATGAGCAGTTCTTC,CASSLSISGRKSNEQFF
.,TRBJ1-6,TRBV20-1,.,TGCAGTGCTAGAGATGATAAGGGACGGGATAATTCACCCCTCCACTTT,CSARDDKGRDNSPLHF
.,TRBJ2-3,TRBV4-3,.,TGCGCCAGCAGCCAAGATACGGGGAGGTTCACAGATACGCAGTATTTT,CASSQDTGRFTDTQYF
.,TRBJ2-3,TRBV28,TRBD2,TGTGCCAGCAGTCCCCCGGGGACTAGCGGATACACAGATACGCAGTATTTT,CASSPPGTSGYTDTQYF
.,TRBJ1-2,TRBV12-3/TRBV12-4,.,TGTGCCAGCAGTTTGCGGGGGGTTCCAGGCGGCTACACCTTC,CASSLRGVPGGYTF
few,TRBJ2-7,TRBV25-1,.,TGTGCCAGCAGTGGGGACCCATTCTACGAGCAGTACTTC,CASSGDPFYEQYF
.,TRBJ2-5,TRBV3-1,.,TGTGCCAGCAGCCAGGAAGGAGGACCAGTCTTTCCTCAGTACTTC,CASSQEGGPVFPQYF
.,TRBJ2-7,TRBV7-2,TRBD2,TGTGCCAGCAGCCGATCTGCGGGGGGGCCCACCTACGAGCAGTACTTC,CASSRSAGGPTYEQYF
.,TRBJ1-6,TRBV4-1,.,TGCGCCAGCAGCCAACCGGACATGGCTTCACCCCTCCACTTT,CASSQPDMASPLHF
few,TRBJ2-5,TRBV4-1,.,TGCGCCAGCAGCCAAGGCCACAGGGAACCCAAGACCCAGTACTTC,CASSQGHREPKTQYF
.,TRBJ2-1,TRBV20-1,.,TGCAGCCGCAGCGGGTCTTCCCACAATGAGCAGTTCTTC,CSRSGSSHNEQFF
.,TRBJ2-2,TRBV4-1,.,TGCGCCAGCAGCCAAGGAATCGGCACCGGGGAGCTGTTTTTT,CASSQGIGTGELFF
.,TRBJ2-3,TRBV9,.,TGTGCCAGCAGCCAAGGGATCACCTTGGGTACGCAGTATTTT,CASSQGITLGTQYF
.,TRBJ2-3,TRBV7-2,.,TGTGCCAGCAGTTCTAAACAACCCACTCTACGGACTGCAGATACGCAGTATTTT,CASSSKQPTLRTADTQYF
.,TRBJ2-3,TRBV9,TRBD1,TGTGCCAGCAGCGGCGGACAGGCAGATACGCAGTATTTT,CASSGGQADTQYF
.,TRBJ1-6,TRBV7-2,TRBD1,TGTGCCAGCAGCTCCTTATCTCAGGGACAGGGCGGTTCACCCCTCCACTTT,CASSSLSQGQGGSPLHF
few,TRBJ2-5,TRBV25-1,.,TGTGCCAGCAGTGAAACAAAACAGCAAGAGACCCAGTACTTC,CASSETKQQETQYF
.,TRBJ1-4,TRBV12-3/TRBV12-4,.,TGTGCCAGCAGTTATAGACCAACTAATGAAAAACTGTTTTTT,CASSYRPTNEKLFF
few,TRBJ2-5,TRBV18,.,TGTGCCAGCTCACCAGCACTAGCTGGTGAGACCCAGTACTTC,CASSPALAGETQYF
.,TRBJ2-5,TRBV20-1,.,TGCAGTGCTAGTTCTGTCCGGTTAGAGACCCAGTACTTC,CSASSVRLETQYF
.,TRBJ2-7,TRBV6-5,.,TGTGCCAGCCAGATGGGGACGGGCTCCTACGAGCAGTACTTC,CASQMGTGSYEQYF
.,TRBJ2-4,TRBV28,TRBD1,TGTGCCAGCAGTCCTACAGGGGTGTTAAACATTCAGTACTTC,CASSPTGVLNIQYF
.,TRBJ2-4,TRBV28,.,TGTGCCAGCAGTCTTGACACCCTTCACGGCAAAAACATTCAGTACTTC,CASSLDTLHGKNIQYF
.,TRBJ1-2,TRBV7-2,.,TGTGCCAGCAGCTTAGGTGCGGGGGCCAGCTATGGCTACACCTTC,CASSLGAGASYGYTF
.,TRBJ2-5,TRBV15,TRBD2,TGTGCCACCAGCCGTGGACTAGCGGGAGCTTTGAAGACCCAGTACTTC,CATSRGLAGALKTQYF
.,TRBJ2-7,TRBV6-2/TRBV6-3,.,TGTGCCAGCAGTTATCTTAAGCGCGACCTCTCCTACGAGCAGTACTTC,CASSYLKRDLSYEQYF
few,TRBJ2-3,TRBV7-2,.,TGTGCCAGCAGCAGACGGCGTACAGCAGATACGCAGTATTTT,CASSRRRTADTQYF
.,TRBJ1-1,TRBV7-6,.,TGTGCCAGCGGCGGCCTGAGGACTGAAGCTTTCTTT,CASGGLRTEAFF
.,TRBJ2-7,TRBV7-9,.,TGTGCCAGCAGCCCCAGAGTCCGGCCGAGTTACAATGAGCAGTACTTC,CASSPRVRPSYNEQYF
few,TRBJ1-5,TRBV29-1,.,TGCAGCGTTGCCGACGGTAGCAATCAGCCCCAGCATTTT,CSVADGSNQPQHF
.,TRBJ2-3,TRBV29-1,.,TGCAGCGCTGATGCTCGCGTCCTCACTAGCACAGATACGCAGTATTTT,CSADARVLTSTDTQYF
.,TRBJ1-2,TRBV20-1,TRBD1,TGCAGTGCTAGAGACCAACTCCCGACAGGGGGCGACTATGGCTACACCTTC,CSARDQLPTGGDYGYTF
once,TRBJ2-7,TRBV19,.,TGTGCCAGTAGTAACCCGAGGGGTCGGTACGAGCAGTACTTC,CASSNPRGRYEQYF
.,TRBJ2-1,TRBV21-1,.,TGTGCCAGCAGCAAAGTAGGCAATGAGCAGTTCTTC,CASSKVGNEQFF
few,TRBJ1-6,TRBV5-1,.,TGCGCCAGCCAAACAGGCACCGCGTGGGATAATTCACCCCTCCACTTT,CASQTGTAWDNSPLHF